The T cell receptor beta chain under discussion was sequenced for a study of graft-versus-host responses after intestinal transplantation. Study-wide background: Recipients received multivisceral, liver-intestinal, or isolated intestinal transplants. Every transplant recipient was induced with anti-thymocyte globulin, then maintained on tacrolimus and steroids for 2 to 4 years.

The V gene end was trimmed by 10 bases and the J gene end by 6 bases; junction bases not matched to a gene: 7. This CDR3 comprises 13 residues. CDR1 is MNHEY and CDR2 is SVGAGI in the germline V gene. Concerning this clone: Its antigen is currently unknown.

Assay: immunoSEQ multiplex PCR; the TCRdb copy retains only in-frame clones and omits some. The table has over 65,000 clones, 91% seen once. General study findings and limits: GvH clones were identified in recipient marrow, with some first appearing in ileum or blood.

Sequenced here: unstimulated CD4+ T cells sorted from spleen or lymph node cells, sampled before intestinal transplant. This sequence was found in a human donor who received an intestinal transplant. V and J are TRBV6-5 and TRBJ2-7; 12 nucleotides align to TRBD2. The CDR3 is CATKLAGGSEQYF. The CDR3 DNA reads TGTGCCACCAAACTAGCGGGGGGTAGCGAGCAGTACTTC.